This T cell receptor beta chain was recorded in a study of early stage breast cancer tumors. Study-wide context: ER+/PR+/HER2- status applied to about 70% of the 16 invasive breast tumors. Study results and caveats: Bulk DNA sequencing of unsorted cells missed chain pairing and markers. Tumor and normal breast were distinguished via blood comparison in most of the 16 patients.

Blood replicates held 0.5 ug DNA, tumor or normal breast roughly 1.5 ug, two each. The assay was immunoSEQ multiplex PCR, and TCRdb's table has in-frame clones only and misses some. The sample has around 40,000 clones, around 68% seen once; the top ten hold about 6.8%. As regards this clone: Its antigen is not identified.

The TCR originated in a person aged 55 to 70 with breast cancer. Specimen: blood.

In DNA form, the CDR3 reads TGTGCCAGCAGCCCGTACTTGAACACTGAAGCTTTCTTT. This gives the protein CASSPYLNTEAFF. The gene calls are TRBV7-9 and TRBJ1-1; no clear D. The ends were cut back, 5 bases at V and 0 bases at J, with 7 bases in the middle. This CDR3 spans 13 amino acids. Looked up from germline, CDR1 is SEHNR and CDR2 is FQNEAQ (reference sequence).